Listed here are 18 T cell receptor beta chains from one sample, sequenced in a study of CD8+ T cells in alopecia areata. Reverse transcribed after extraction, RNA yielded cDNA as the sequencing template. Some clones are missing from TCRdb's copy, which holds only in-frame ones; the method was immunoSEQ multiplex PCR. The table records about 190,000 clones, around 60% of them present only once. Noted treatment: oral pan-JAK inhibitor, 5-10 mg twice daily. The sample here was CD4+ T cells sorted from blood, taken at week 4, from a patient treated with tofacitinib. All receptors derive from a human donor with alopecia areata.

This chain joins TRBV7-3 and TRBJ2-2; no clear D. Germline V gene sequence: CDR1 SGHTA, CDR2 FQGTGA. With 5 bases removed from V and 7 bases from J, the gap between germline ends came to 8 bases. CDR3 length: 12 residues. The CDR3 region has the DNA TGTGCCAGCAGCCTCTTCGGCGGGGAGCTGTTTTTT. This gives the protein CASSLFGGELFF.

A few counts support this clone. The rearrangement links TRBV27 to TRBJ1-2; D gene ambiguous. The CDR3 length is 12 residues. Trimming stripped 5 bases from V and 3 bases from J, with 7 bases between. Germline V gives CDR1 MNHEY, CDR2 SMNVEV (reference sequence). This CDR3 is CASSGDYYGYTF. As DNA, the CDR3 is TGTGCCAGCAGTGGGGATTACTATGGCTACACCTTC.

The chain joins TRBV5-1 to TRBJ2-3; 7 bases align to TRBD1. V dropped 2 bases and J dropped 4; count of bases not matched to a gene: 10. This CDR3 is built from 16 residues. The V gene's germline CDR1 is SGHRS and CDR2 YFSETQ. The CDR3 loop reads CASSFYRGGWADTQYF. DNA for the CDR3: TGCGCCAGCAGCTTCTATAGAGGGGGCTGGGCAGATACGCAGTATTTT. Variable domain in full (rest from reference TRBV5-1 and TRBJ2-3): KAGVTQTPRYLIKTRGQQVTLSCSPISGHRSVSWYQQTPGQGLQFLFEYFSETQRNKGNFPGRFSGRQFSNSRSEMNVSTLELGDSALYLCASSFYRGGWADTQYFGPGTRLTVL.

The gene calls are TRBV9 and TRBJ2-2, with 7 bases fitting TRBD2. Per germline, CDR1 SGDLS and CDR2 YYNGEE. Trimming took 0 bases from V and 5 from J; bases not matched to a gene: 13. The CDR3 runs to 18 residues. The CDR3 loop is CASSVGGGGRVGTGELFF. The CDR3 DNA follows: TGTGCCAGCAGCGTAGGAGGAGGCGGGAGAGTTGGAACCGGGGAGCTGTTTTTT.

The chain recombines TRBV29-1 with TRBJ2-2; unclear D gene. The germline V gene has CDR1 SQVTM and CDR2 ANQGSEA. The length of the CDR3 is 13 residues. Trimming left V 3 bases short and J 2 bases short, with 7 bases between. This CDR3 reads CSVEPHNTGELFF. CDR3 DNA: TGCAGCGTTGAGCCTCATAACACCGGGGAGCTGTTTTTT.

This rearrangement joins TRBV6-1 to TRBJ1-5; 7 bases map to TRBD1. The CDR3 is 13 amino acids. The germline gives CDR1 MNHNS, CDR2 SASEGT. The ends lost 6 bases at V and 5 bases at J; junction bases unmatched: 4. CDR3 residues: CASRRTGDQPQHF. The CDR3 DNA reads as TGTGCCAGCAGAAGGACAGGAGATCAGCCCCAGCATTTT.

V gene TRBV29-1 combines with J gene TRBJ2-5, with 16 bases that match TRBD2. V lost 6 bases to trimming and J lost 5 bases; unmatched junction nucleotides: 6. Looked up from germline, CDR1 is SQVTM and CDR2 is ANQGSEA. The length of the CDR3 is 15 residues. The chain's CDR3 is CSVNTGLAGGETQYF. In DNA form, the CDR3 reads TGCAGCGTAAACACGGGACTAGCGGGAGGGGAGACCCAGTACTTC.

The chain carries TRBV30 and TRBJ2-2; possibly TRBD1 for D (6 bases). Germline V gives CDR1 GTSNPN, CDR2 SVGIG (reference sequence). This CDR3 has 14 amino acids. V shed 4 bases and J shed 0 bases, with 9 bases lying between them. In nucleotides, the CDR3 is TGTGCCTGGATTCAGGGGACGAACACCGGGGAGCTGTTTTTT. Protein sequence: CAWIQGTNTGELFF. Filled out from reference TRBV30 and TRBJ2-2, the complete variable domain reads SQTIHQWPATLVQPVGSPLSLECTVEGTSNPNLYWYRQAAGRGLQLLFYSVGIGQISSEVPQNLSASRPQDRQFILSSKKLLLSDSGFYLCAWIQGTNTGELFFGEGSRLTVL.

This chain links TRBV27 with TRBJ2-5, with 7 bases lining up with TRBD2. From germline, CDR1 is MNHEY and CDR2 SMNVEV (reference sequence). J gave up 5 bases and V 3 bases, and 3 bases lay outside the gene matches. The CDR3 loop spans 13 amino acids. This CDR3 is CASSFGTMETQYF. For the CDR3, the DNA is TGTGCCAGCAGTTTTGGGACTATGGAGACCCAGTACTTC.

V is TRBV28 and J is TRBJ1-5, with 8 bases lining up with TRBD1. CDR1 and CDR2 from the germline V gene are MDHEN and SYDVKM. The CDR3 loop spans 17 amino acids. V gave up 8 bases and J gave up 1 base; unmatched junction bases: 13. Written as DNA, the CDR3 is TGTGCCAGCCGCTCCCCTCAGGGGGCGGTCAGCAATCAGCCCCAGCATTTT. It encodes CASRSPQGAVSNQPQHF.

Here the CDR3 reads CASSPPAGNYEQYF. The CDR3 DNA sequence: TGCGCCAGCAGCCCCCCGGCAGGGAACTACGAGCAGTACTTC. The chain uses TRBV5-1 and TRBJ2-7; D may be TRBD1 (5 bases). The V gene lost 4 bases and the J gene lost 3 bases, with 14 bases spanning the gap. Germline V gene data show CDR1 as SGHRS and CDR2 as YFSETQ. The CDR3 is 14 amino acids.

This clone came up a few times. The J gene is TRBJ2-2, the V gene TRBV29-1; either TRBD1 or TRBD2 may fit D (5 bases each). Germline assignment: CDR1 SQVTM and CDR2 ANQGSEA. V lost 8 bases to trimming and J lost 6 bases, with 19 bases between them. The CDR3 has 14 residues. CDR3 protein: CSTRVGQGAGELFF. CDR3 nucleotides: TGCAGCACCCGAGTGGGGCAGGGAGCCGGGGAGCTGTTTTTT.

The genes are TRBV28 and TRBJ1-4, with D uncertain. The CDR3 runs 12 residues. V was trimmed by 10 bases and J by 5 bases, leaving 11 bases between them. Germline-derived CDR1 and CDR2 are MDHEN and SYDVKM. CDR3 in amino acids: CATTRGNEKLFF. CDR3 DNA: TGTGCCACCACTCGGGGAAATGAAAAACTGTTTTTT.

The gene calls are TRBV5-1 and TRBJ2-5, with D possibly called TRBD1 or TRBD2 (5 bases each). Germline CDR1 is SGHRS and CDR2 is YFSETQ. V lost 7 bases and J 5 bases, leaving 15 bases between the germline ends. This CDR3 is 13 amino acids long. CDR3 loop: CASRFQGAETQYF. The CDR3 DNA sequence: TGCGCCAGCCGTTTCCAGGGAGCGGAGACCCAGTACTTC. The variable domain in full, completed from reference TRBV5-1 and TRBJ2-5, reads KAGVTQTPRYLIKTRGQQVTLSCSPISGHRSVSWYQQTPGQGLQFLFEYFSETQRNKGNFPGRFSGRQFSNSRSEMNVSTLELGDSALYLCASRFQGAETQYFGPGTRLLVL.

This clone was picked up one time. At one end, the junction sequence differs from germline, possibly due to a read error. V and J are TRBV29-1 and TRBJ2-7, with 10 positions matching TRBD2. In germline, CDR1 is SQVTM, CDR2 ANQGSEA. The CDR3 length is 13 residues. CDR3 bases: TGCAGCGGCTTAGCGGGAGGCTCCCACGAGCAGTACTTC. Translation: CSGLAGGSHEQYF.

This rearrangement joins TRBV7-2 to TRBJ2-3, with D unclear. Germline lookup yields CDR1 SGHTA and CDR2 FQGNSA. Trimming left V 5 bases short and J 6 bases short, with 9 bases between. The CDR3 covers 12 residues. The CDR3 reads CASSPLRDTQYF. CDR3 DNA sequence: TGTGCCAGCAGCCCTTTGCGGGATACGCAGTATTTT.

The chain joins TRBV7-9 to TRBJ2-5; D is ambiguous. The CDR3 is 13 amino acids. Germline CDR1 SEHNR, CDR2 FQNEAQ (reference sequence). Trimming took off 5 bases at V and 3 bases at J, with 10 bases between the two ends. CDR3 nucleotide sequence: TGTGCCAGCAGCCCCCCCGGAGAAGAGACCCAGTACTTC. Amino acids: CASSPPGEETQYF.

This clone was observed a few times. This chain links TRBV7-2 with TRBJ2-7; TRBD2 agrees at 8 bases. The CDR3 is 14 amino acids. Germline CDR1 reads SGHTA; CDR2 reads FQGNSA. With V trimmed by 5 bases and J by 0 bases, 3 bases remained unmatched. CDR3 residues: CASSPRGGSYEQYF. In DNA form, the CDR3 reads TGTGCCAGCAGCCCTCGGGGGGGCTCCTACGAGCAGTACTTC. The whole variable domain, remainder taken from reference TRBV7-2 and TRBJ2-7, is GAGVSQSPSNKVTEKGKDVELRCDPISGHTALYWYRQSLGQGLEFLIYFQGNSAPDKSGLPSDRFSAERTGGSVSTLTIQRTQQEDSAVYLCASSPRGGSYEQYFGPGTRLTVT.